This passage covers 11 T cell receptor beta chains from one sample sequenced in a study of cytomegalovirus exposure and HLA in healthy donors. The assay was immunoSEQ multiplex PCR, and TCRdb's table has in-frame clones only and misses some. This sample carries some 150,000 clones, roughly 87% of them seen once, and the ten largest clones take 4.5% to 5.5%. The sequenced material came from PBMCs. The receptors shown here come from a young man in good health and CMV-seropositive.

With respect to this clone: Different DNA sequences within this sample yield the same CDR3. This chain joins TRBV5-1 and TRBJ1-2; D is undetermined. CDR3 length equals 13 residues. V dropped 0 bases and J dropped 1 base, with 4 bases sitting between them. CDR1 and CDR2 from the germline V gene are SGHRS and YFSETQ. This chain's CDR3 is CASSLAVNYGYTF. The CDR3 region has the DNA TGCGCCAGCAGCTTGGCCGTTAACTATGGCTACACCTTC.

The chain carries TRBV27 and TRBJ2-7; the match to TRBD1 covers 11 bases. The length of the CDR3 is 14 residues. V was clipped by 6 bases and J by 5 bases; unmatched bases: 6. Germline V gene data show CDR1 as MNHEY and CDR2 as SMNVEV (reference sequence). The CDR3 is CASSRTGGINEQYF. CDR3 DNA: TGTGCCAGCAGCCGGACAGGGGGCATCAACGAGCAGTACTTC.

V gene TRBV4-1 combines with J gene TRBJ1-1; 7 bases agree with TRBD1. Looked up from germline, CDR1 is MGHRA and CDR2 is YSYEKL. The V gene end was trimmed by 4 bases and the J gene end by 7 bases; junction bases not matched to a gene: 12. CDR3 size: 15 residues. As DNA, the CDR3 is TGCGCCAGCAGCCGCTACCTATGGGACAGACGTGAAGCTTTCTTT. Protein product: CASSRYLWDRREAFF.

To note about this clone: The sample contains more than one DNA sequence encoding this CDR3. V and J are TRBV5-1 and TRBJ2-7; weak D call: TRBD1 (6 bases). This CDR3 spans 15 amino acids. Germline V lookup: CDR1 SGHRS, CDR2 YFSETQ. The V end was cut by 0 bases, the J end by 0 bases, with 10 bases between. CDR3 coding DNA: TGCGCCAGCAGCTTGGGGCAGGGGAGCTCCTACGAGCAGTACTTC. Translating it yields CASSLGQGSSYEQYF.

The J gene is TRBJ1-1, the V gene TRBV6-1, with D uncertain. CDR3 length equals 11 residues. Germline values: CDR1 MNHNS, CDR2 SASEGT. Between the trimmed V and J ends, which lost 3 bases and 10 bases, there was a span of 9 bases. The CDR3 nucleotides read TGTGCCAGCAGTGAGGGCCTCGGAGCTTTCTTT. This sequence encodes CASSEGLGAFF.

The rearrangement links TRBV29-1 to TRBJ2-2; 9 bases align to TRBD2. V shed 3 bases, J shed 2 bases, and the junction held 4 bases outside the gene matches. Germline-derived CDR1 and CDR2 are SQVTM and ANQGSEA. The CDR3 sequence is 15 residues long. The CDR3 reads CSVELAGLNTGELFF. The CDR3 nucleotides read TGCAGCGTTGAGCTAGCGGGGTTAAACACCGGGGAGCTGTTTTTT.

The genes are TRBV5-4 and TRBJ2-7, with D possibly TRBD2 on 6 matching bases. V shed 4 bases and J shed 6 bases, with 17 bases lying between them. Germline V gene lookup returns CDR1 SGHNT and CDR2 YYREEE (reference sequence). This CDR3 comprises 14 residues. This CDR3 is CASSPWQGAGEQYF. The CDR3 DNA reads TGTGCCAGCAGCCCGTGGCAAGGAGCGGGCGAGCAGTACTTC.

This chain uses TRBV4-1 with TRBJ1-2, with 10 bases fitting TRBD1. V gave up 3 bases and J gave up 7 bases; unmatched junction bases: 11. Germline V gene sequence: CDR1 MGHRA, CDR2 YSYEKL. The CDR3 is 16 amino acids. DNA for the CDR3: TGCGCCAGCAGCCAGGAAACCGGGACAGGGGCCGGTGGCTACACCTTC. It codes for CASSQETGTGAGGYTF.

The chain combines TRBV7-9 with TRBJ2-1; 9 nucleotides line up with TRBD2. Losses at the gene ends were 3 bases for V and 8 bases for J; bases not matched to a gene: 5. The germline V gene encodes CDR1 SEHNR and CDR2 FQNEAQ (reference sequence). The CDR3 consists of 14 residues. CDR3 in DNA: TGTGCCAGCAGCTTCTTAGGGACTAGCCATGAGCAGTTCTTC. This translates into CASSFLGTSHEQFF. Complete variable domain (other parts from reference TRBV7-9 and TRBJ2-1): DTGVSQNPRHKITKRGQNVTFRCDPISEHNRLYWYRQTLGQGPEFLTYFQNEAQLEKSRLLSDRFSAERPKGSFSTLEIQRTEQGDSAMYLCASSFLGTSHEQFFGPGTRLTVL.

The chain joins TRBV2 to TRBJ1-1, with unresolved D. This CDR3 is built from 13 residues. The V end lost 3 bases, the J end lost 2 bases, and 7 bases lay between the germline ends. Germline CDR1 is SNHLY and CDR2 is FYNNEI. CDR3 nucleotide sequence: TGTGCCAGCAGTGAGGGCAGAAACACTGAAGCTTTCTTT. Its translation: CASSEGRNTEAFF.

This chain connects TRBV5-1 to TRBJ1-2; 8 bases are a match to TRBD1. Germline CDR1 and CDR2: SGHRS and YFSETQ. V was pared by 5 bases and J by 0 bases, with 9 bases of the junction left unmatched. This CDR3 contains 16 residues. For the CDR3, the DNA is TGCGCCAGCAGACCTCAGGGGGCGACGGCTAACTATGGCTACACCTTC. It codes for CASRPQGATANYGYTF.